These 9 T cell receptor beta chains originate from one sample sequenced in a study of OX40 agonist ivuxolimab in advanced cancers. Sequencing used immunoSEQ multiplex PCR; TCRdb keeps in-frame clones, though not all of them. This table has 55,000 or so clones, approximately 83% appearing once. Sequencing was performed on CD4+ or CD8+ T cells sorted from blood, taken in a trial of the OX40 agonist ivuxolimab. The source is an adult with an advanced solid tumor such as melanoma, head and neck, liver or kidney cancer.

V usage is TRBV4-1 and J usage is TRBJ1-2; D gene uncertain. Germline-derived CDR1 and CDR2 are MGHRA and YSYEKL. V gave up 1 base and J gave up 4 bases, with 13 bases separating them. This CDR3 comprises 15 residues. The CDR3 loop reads CASSQGIVLAYGYTF. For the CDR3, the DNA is TGCGCCAGCAGCCAAGGGATTGTACTAGCCTATGGCTACACCTTC.

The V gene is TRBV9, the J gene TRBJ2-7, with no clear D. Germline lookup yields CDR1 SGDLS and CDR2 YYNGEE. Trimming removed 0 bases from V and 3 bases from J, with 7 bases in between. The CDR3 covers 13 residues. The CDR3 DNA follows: TGTGCCAGCAGCGTAGGATCGAACTACGAGCAGTACTTC. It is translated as CASSVGSNYEQYF.

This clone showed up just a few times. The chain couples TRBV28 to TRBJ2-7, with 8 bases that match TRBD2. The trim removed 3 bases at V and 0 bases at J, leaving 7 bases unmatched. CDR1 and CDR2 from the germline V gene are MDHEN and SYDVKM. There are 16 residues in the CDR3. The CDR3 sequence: CASSFSLAGLSYEQYF. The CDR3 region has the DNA TGTGCCAGCAGTTTCTCGCTAGCGGGCCTCTCCTACGAGCAGTACTTC.

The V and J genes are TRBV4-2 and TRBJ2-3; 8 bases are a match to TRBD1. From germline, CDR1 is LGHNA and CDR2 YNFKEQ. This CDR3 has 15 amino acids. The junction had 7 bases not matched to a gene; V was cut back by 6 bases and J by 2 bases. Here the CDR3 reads CASSNDRGVTDTQYF. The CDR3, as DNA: TGTGCCAGCAGTAATGACAGGGGAGTCACAGATACGCAGTATTTT.

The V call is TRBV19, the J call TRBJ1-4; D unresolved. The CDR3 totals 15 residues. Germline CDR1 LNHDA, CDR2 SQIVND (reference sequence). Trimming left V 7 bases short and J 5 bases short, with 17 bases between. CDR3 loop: CASNDRRRWNEKLFF. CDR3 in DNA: TGTGCCAGTAACGATCGGCGGAGGTGGAATGAAAAACTGTTTTTT.

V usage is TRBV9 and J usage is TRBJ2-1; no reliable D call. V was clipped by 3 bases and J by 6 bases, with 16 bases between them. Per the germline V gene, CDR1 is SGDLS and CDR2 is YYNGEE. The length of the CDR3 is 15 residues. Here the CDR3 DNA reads TGTGCCAGCAGCGAAGAACAGACCCAATTCAATGAGCAGTTCTTC. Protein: CASSEEQTQFNEQFF.

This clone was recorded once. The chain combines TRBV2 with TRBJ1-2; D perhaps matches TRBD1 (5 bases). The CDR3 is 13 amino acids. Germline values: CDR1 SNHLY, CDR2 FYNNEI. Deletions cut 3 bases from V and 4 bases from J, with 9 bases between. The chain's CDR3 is CASSEGTTYGYTF. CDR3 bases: TGTGCCAGCAGTGAGGGGACGACCTATGGCTACACCTTC.

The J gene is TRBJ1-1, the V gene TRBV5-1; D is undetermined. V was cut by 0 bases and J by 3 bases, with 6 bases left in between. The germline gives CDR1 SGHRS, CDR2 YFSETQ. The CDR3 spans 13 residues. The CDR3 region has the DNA TGCGCCAGCAGCTTGGGTTTCGACACTGAAGCTTTCTTT. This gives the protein CASSLGFDTEAFF.

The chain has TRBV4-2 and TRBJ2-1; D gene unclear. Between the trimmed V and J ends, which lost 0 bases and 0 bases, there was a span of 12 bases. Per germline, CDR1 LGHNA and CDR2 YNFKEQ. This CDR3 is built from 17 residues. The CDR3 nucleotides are TGTGCCAGCAGCCAAGATTTGGAGACGAGCTCCTACAATGAGCAGTTCTTC. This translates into CASSQDLETSSYNEQFF.